This T cell receptor beta chain was captured by sequencing in a study of post-analysis software for immune sequencing data. Study-level background: Disease courses included relapsing-remitting, secondary progressive and progressive-relapsing multiple sclerosis.

The library was made from cDNA and included unique molecular identifiers. About 500,000 cDNA molecules were obtained per 1 to 10 million input T cells. TCRdb used MiXCR to reprocess the PCR reads, holding one entry per CDR3 protein. The table shows 700,000 to 900,000 distinct CDR3 sequences, with about 45% occurring only once. Study-level points and caveats: Under F measure analysis, samples from one preparation batch co-clustered strongly. Compared with controls, patients had more of five TRBV segments, including TRBV5-6, TRBV5-1 and TRBV20-1. Significantly decreased normalized Chao1 diversity was recorded for multiple sclerosis patients relative to controls.

Points on this clonotype: The antigen is not known.

This CDR3 has 13 amino acids. CDR1 and CDR2 from the germline V gene are SQVTM and ANQGSEA. The rearrangement uses TRBV29-1 and TRBJ2-5, with a tentative D call TRBD1 (6 bases). The end of the DNA is better explained by TRBJ2-7, so the J call may be wrong. This clonotype originated in a girl between 5 and 17 years old with multiple sclerosis. The sample was blood. CDR3 loop: CSVDTGFVDEQYF. The CDR3 DNA follows: TGCAGCGTTGATACAGGGTTCGTGGACGAGCAGTACTTC.